This TCR beta chain derives from a study of T cell responses to AZD1222 COVID-19 vaccine. With respect to this clone: Its antigen is currently unknown.

Sequenced by immunoSEQ multiplex PCR; TCRdb stores in-frame clones only, minus some. The top ten hold approximately 5.7% of the sample, which has over 65,000 clones, approximately 90% seen once. This CDR3 spans 15 amino acids. J lost 8 bases, V lost 5 bases, and 12 bases had no gene match. CDR1 is MNHEY, CDR2 SMNVEV, per germline (reference sequence). Study-wide points: Spike was spanned by vaccine-associated CD4 TCRs, with dominance at 160-218 and 743-854. Repertoire collection took place solely once the T cell response had peaked.

Here the sequenced sample was peripheral blood, taken on day 0 of AZD1222 vaccination. V usage is TRBV27 and J usage is TRBJ1-2; 9 bases line up with TRBD1. This receptor was obtained from an adult in good health. The CDR3: CASSPPGQGRGGYTF. CDR3 bases: TGTGCCAGCAGTCCCCCCGGACAGGGGCGGGGCGGCTACACCTTC.